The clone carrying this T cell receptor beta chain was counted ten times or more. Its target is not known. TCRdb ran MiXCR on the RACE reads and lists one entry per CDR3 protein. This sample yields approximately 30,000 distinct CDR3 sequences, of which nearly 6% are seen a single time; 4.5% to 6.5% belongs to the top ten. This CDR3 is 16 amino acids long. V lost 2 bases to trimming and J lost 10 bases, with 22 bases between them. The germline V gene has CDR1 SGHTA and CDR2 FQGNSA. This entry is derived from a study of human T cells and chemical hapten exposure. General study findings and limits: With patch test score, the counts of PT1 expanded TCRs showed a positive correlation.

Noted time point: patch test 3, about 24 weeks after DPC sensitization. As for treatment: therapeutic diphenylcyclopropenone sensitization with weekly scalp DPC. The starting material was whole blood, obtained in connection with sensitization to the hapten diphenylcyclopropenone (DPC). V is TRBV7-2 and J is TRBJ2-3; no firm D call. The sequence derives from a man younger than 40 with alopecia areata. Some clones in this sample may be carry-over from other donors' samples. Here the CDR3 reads CASSLWPDTSFGAQYF. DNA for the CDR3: TGTGCCAGCAGCTTATGGCCAGACACCTCGTTTGGCGCGCAGTATTTT.